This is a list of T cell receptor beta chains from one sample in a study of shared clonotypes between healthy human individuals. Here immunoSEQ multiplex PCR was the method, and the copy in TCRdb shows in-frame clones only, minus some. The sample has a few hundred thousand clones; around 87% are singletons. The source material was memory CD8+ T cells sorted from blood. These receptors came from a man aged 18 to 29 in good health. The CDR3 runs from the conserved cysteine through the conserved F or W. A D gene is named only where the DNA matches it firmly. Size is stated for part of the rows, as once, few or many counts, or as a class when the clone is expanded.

CDR3 protein: CASSLTLAGVRNEQFF
CDR3 DNA: TGTGCCAGCAGTTTAACGCTAGCGGGAGTTCGGAATGAGCAGTTCTTC
J gene: TRBJ2-1
D gene: TRBD2
clone size: once
V gene: TRBV28

CDR3 protein: CSVQSRDRYEQYF
CDR3 DNA: TGCAGCGTTCAGTCCCGGGACAGGTACGAGCAGTACTTC
J gene: TRBJ2-7
D gene: TRBD1
clone size: .
V gene: TRBV29-1

CDR3 protein: CASTIGQHSGNTIYF
CDR3 DNA: TGTGCCAGCACCATAGGACAGCACTCTGGAAACACCATATATTTT
J gene: TRBJ1-3
D gene: .
clone size: .
V gene: TRBV11-2

CDR3 protein: CASSLWQGLSYEQYF
CDR3 DNA: TGTGCCAGCAGTTTATGGCAGGGATTGTCCTACGAGCAGTACTTC
J gene: TRBJ2-7
D gene: .
clone size: .
V gene: TRBV28

CDR3 protein: CASSEGLVHPRWEQFF
CDR3 DNA: TGTGCCAGCAGCGAGGGACTAGTCCACCCCAGATGGGAGCAGTTCTTC
J gene: TRBJ2-1
D gene: TRBD2
clone size: few
V gene: TRBV9

CDR3 protein: CASSFSTDTQYF
CDR3 DNA: TGTGCCAGCAGTTTTAGCACAGATACGCAGTATTTT
J gene: TRBJ2-3
D gene: .
clone size: .
V gene: TRBV28

CDR3 protein: CAISSGVPAGELFF
CDR3 DNA: TGTGCCATCAGTTCCGGGGTCCCCGCGGGGGAGCTGTTTTTT
J gene: TRBJ2-2
D gene: .
clone size: .
V gene: TRBV10-3

CDR3 protein: CASSKARYGYTF
CDR3 DNA: TGTGCCAGCAGCAAGGCGCGATATGGCTACACCTTC
J gene: TRBJ1-2
D gene: .
clone size: few
V gene: TRBV21-1

CDR3 protein: CASSFIQMSSYEQYF
CDR3 DNA: TGTGCCAGCAGTTTTATACAGATGAGCTCCTACGAGCAGTACTTC
J gene: TRBJ2-7
D gene: .
clone size: once
V gene: TRBV28

CDR3 protein: CASQLAGGLEQFF
CDR3 DNA: TGTGCCAGCCAACTAGCGGGGGGCTTGGAGCAGTTCTTC
J gene: TRBJ2-1
D gene: TRBD2
clone size: .
V gene: TRBV28

CDR3 protein: CASSQVFEGVYGYTF
CDR3 DNA: TGCGCCAGCAGCCAAGTCTTTGAGGGTGTCTATGGCTACACCTTC
J gene: TRBJ1-2
D gene: .
clone size: .
V gene: TRBV4-3

CDR3 protein: CASNLGPSGTETQYF
CDR3 DNA: TGTGCCAGCAACCTGGGCCCTAGCGGGACCGAGACCCAGTACTTC
J gene: TRBJ2-5
D gene: TRBD2
clone size: .
V gene: TRBV5-6

CDR3 protein: CASSSSGPYEQYF
CDR3 DNA: TGTGCCAGCAGTTCGAGCGGGCCATACGAGCAGTACTTC
J gene: TRBJ2-7
D gene: .
clone size: .
V gene: TRBV6-5

CDR3 protein: CASSGLESYRNEQFF
CDR3 DNA: TGTGCCAGCAGCGGTTTAGAGTCCTACCGCAATGAGCAGTTCTTC
J gene: TRBJ2-1
D gene: .
clone size: .
V gene: TRBV11-2

CDR3 protein: CASSPSYEQYF
CDR3 DNA: TGTGCCAGCAGCCCCAGCTACGAGCAGTACTTC
J gene: TRBJ2-7
D gene: .
clone size: once
V gene: TRBV7-9

CDR3 protein: CASSPWSGGTGANVLTF
CDR3 DNA: TGTGCCAGCAGCCCCTGGTCAGGGGGGACTGGGGCCAACGTCCTGACTTTC
J gene: TRBJ2-6
D gene: .
clone size: .
V gene: TRBV7-9

CDR3 protein: CASSLSSGGWDDSPLHF
CDR3 DNA: TGTGCCAGCAGTTTATCCAGCGGGGGTTGGGATGATTCACCCCTCCACTTT
J gene: TRBJ1-6
D gene: .
clone size: .
V gene: TRBV27

CDR3 protein: CSVDMGYTF
CDR3 DNA: TGCAGCGTTGACATGGGCTACACCTTC
J gene: TRBJ1-2
D gene: .
clone size: .
V gene: TRBV29-1

CDR3 protein: CASSLRGASNQPQHF
CDR3 DNA: TGTGCCAGCAGTTTACGGGGGGCTAGCAATCAGCCCCAGCATTTT
J gene: TRBJ1-5
D gene: .
clone size: .
V gene: TRBV28

CDR3 protein: CASSYSSASTDTQYF
CDR3 DNA: TGTGCCAGCAGTTACTCAAGTGCTAGCACAGATACGCAGTATTTT
J gene: TRBJ2-3
D gene: .
clone size: .
V gene: TRBV6-5

CDR3 protein: CASSSTGGYEQYF
CDR3 DNA: TGTGCCAGCAGCTCGACAGGGGGGTACGAGCAGTACTTC
J gene: TRBJ2-7
D gene: TRBD1
clone size: .
V gene: TRBV9

CDR3 protein: CASSLGQPSYEQYF
CDR3 DNA: TGTGCCAGCAGCCTGGGCCAGCCCTCCTACGAGCAGTACTTC
J gene: TRBJ2-7
D gene: .
clone size: .
V gene: TRBV11-1

CDR3 protein: CASTYNVNTGELFF
CDR3 DNA: TGTGCCAGCACATATAACGTCAACACCGGGGAGCTGTTTTTT
J gene: TRBJ2-2
D gene: .
clone size: .
V gene: TRBV11-3

CDR3 protein: CAWSVGGRTEAFF
CDR3 DNA: TGTGCCTGGAGTGTAGGGGGACGGACTGAAGCTTTCTTT
J gene: TRBJ1-1
D gene: .
clone size: .
V gene: TRBV30

CDR3 protein: CASSLAPSDTDTQYF
CDR3 DNA: TGTGCCAGCAGCTTGGCGCCTAGCGACACAGATACGCAGTATTTT
J gene: TRBJ2-3
D gene: .
clone size: .
V gene: TRBV5-4

CDR3 protein: CASSFRGVYQETQYF
CDR3 DNA: TGTGCCAGCAGTTTTAGGGGGGTGTACCAAGAGACCCAGTACTTC
J gene: TRBJ2-5
D gene: .
clone size: .
V gene: TRBV7-8

CDR3 protein: CASSFGENYGYTF
CDR3 DNA: TGTGCCAGCAGCTTTGGGGAGAACTATGGCTACACCTTC
J gene: TRBJ1-2
D gene: .
clone size: few
V gene: TRBV7-9

CDR3 protein: CASSSNNRGSYEQYF
CDR3 DNA: TGTGCCAGCAGCTCGAATAACAGGGGATCCTACGAGCAGTACTTC
J gene: TRBJ2-7
D gene: TRBD1
clone size: .
V gene: TRBV13

CDR3 protein: CASSRDGPGLGANVLTF
CDR3 DNA: TGTGCCAGCAGTCGTGATGGACCAGGGTTAGGGGCCAACGTCCTGACTTTC
J gene: TRBJ2-6
D gene: .
clone size: .
V gene: TRBV28

CDR3 protein: CASSVATGLNTEAFF
CDR3 DNA: TGTGCCAGCAGCGTAGCAACAGGCTTGAACACTGAAGCTTTCTTT
J gene: TRBJ1-1
D gene: .
clone size: .
V gene: TRBV9

CDR3 protein: CASSQADDWAYEQYF
CDR3 DNA: TGTGCCAGCAGCCAGGCGGATGATTGGGCCTACGAGCAGTACTTC
J gene: TRBJ2-7
D gene: .
clone size: .
V gene: TRBV14

CDR3 protein: CASSQDSWGRQTF
CDR3 DNA: TGCGCCAGCAGCCAGGACTCCTGGGGGCGTCAAACCTTC
J gene: TRBJ1-2
D gene: .
clone size: .
V gene: TRBV4-3

CDR3 protein: CASSQDRWDGNIQYF
CDR3 DNA: TGCGCCAGCAGCCAAGACAGGTGGGATGGCAACATTCAGTACTTC
J gene: TRBJ2-4
D gene: .
clone size: .
V gene: TRBV4-3

CDR3 protein: CASSPGLAGPYNEQFF
CDR3 DNA: TGCGCCAGCAGCCCGGGACTAGCGGGACCCTACAATGAGCAGTTCTTC
J gene: TRBJ2-1
D gene: TRBD2
clone size: .
V gene: TRBV4-3

CDR3 protein: CASMLASYYNEQFF
CDR3 DNA: TGTGCCAGCATGTTAGCTAGCTACTACAATGAGCAGTTCTTC
J gene: TRBJ2-1
D gene: .
clone size: once
V gene: TRBV2

CDR3 protein: CASRFGTLYEQYF
CDR3 DNA: TGCGCCAGCAGATTCGGGACACTCTACGAGCAGTACTTC
J gene: TRBJ2-7
D gene: .
clone size: .
V gene: TRBV5-1

CDR3 protein: CASSLSAGITPPEQYF
CDR3 DNA: TGTGCCAGCAGTTTATCAGCAGGGATCACCCCACCCGAGCAGTACTTC
J gene: TRBJ2-7
D gene: .
clone size: .
V gene: TRBV27

CDR3 protein: CASSAGQGVAYEQYF
CDR3 DNA: TGTGCCAGTAGCGCGGGACAGGGGGTCGCCTACGAGCAGTACTTC
J gene: TRBJ2-7
D gene: TRBD1
clone size: .
V gene: TRBV19

CDR3 protein: CASSLLAGGTEAFF
CDR3 DNA: TGTGCCAGCAGTTTATTGGCAGGGGGGACTGAAGCTTTCTTT
J gene: TRBJ1-1
D gene: TRBD1
clone size: .
V gene: TRBV27

CDR3 protein: CASSLKGVGYEQYF
CDR3 DNA: TGTGCCAGCAGTTTAAAAGGGGTTGGCTACGAGCAGTACTTC
J gene: TRBJ2-7
D gene: .
clone size: .
V gene: TRBV27

CDR3 protein: CASSLAQGQGVEAFF
CDR3 DNA: TGCGCCAGCAGCTTGGCCCAGGGGCAGGGAGTTGAAGCTTTCTTT
J gene: TRBJ1-1
D gene: .
clone size: .
V gene: TRBV5-1

CDR3 protein: CASSLFAGLNTGELFF
CDR3 DNA: TGTGCCAGCAGCCTCTTTGCCGGACTGAACACCGGGGAGCTGTTTTTT
J gene: TRBJ2-2
D gene: .
clone size: .
V gene: TRBV13

CDR3 protein: CASSEAHDRPLNQPQHF
CDR3 DNA: TGTGCCAGCAGTGAAGCGCATGACCGCCCCCTCAATCAGCCCCAGCATTTT
J gene: TRBJ1-5
D gene: .
clone size: .
V gene: TRBV2

CDR3 protein: CASSLTQPLSSYEQYF
CDR3 DNA: TGTGCCAGCAGCTTGACACAGCCGCTGAGCTCCTACGAGCAGTACTTC
J gene: TRBJ2-7
D gene: .
clone size: .
V gene: TRBV13

CDR3 protein: CASSQEQTLSYNEQFF
CDR3 DNA: TGCGCCAGCAGCCAAGAGCAGACTTTATCCTACAATGAGCAGTTCTTC
J gene: TRBJ2-1
D gene: .
clone size: once
V gene: TRBV4-3

CDR3 protein: CASQEGHGSQETQYF
CDR3 DNA: TGTGCCAGCCAAGAGGGCCATGGGAGCCAAGAGACCCAGTACTTC
J gene: TRBJ2-5
D gene: .
clone size: .
V gene: TRBV6-5

CDR3 protein: CASSLDSFGTRYEQYF
CDR3 DNA: TGTGCCAGCAGCTTAGATTCTTTCGGGACCAGATACGAGCAGTACTTC
J gene: TRBJ2-7
D gene: .
clone size: .
V gene: TRBV7-2